The entry that follows covers one TCR beta chain sequence. It lacks a known antigen. Per-nucleotide qualities are absent, and no much larger clonotype sits a single base away. These data come from a study of blood T cell repertoires in COVID-19 (dated by TCRdb to the early 2020s). About the investigation overall: Samples from collaborators originated in the United States, Italy and Spain and spanned both the acute and convalescent phases of COVID-19. Deeply sampled blood TCRbeta repertoires from subjects exposed to, actively infected with, or recovered from COVID-19 were included in the dataset. The samples were drawn from the first 160 participants of the ongoing ImmuneRACE study and from 1,254 subjects provided by 6 global collaborators. Where HLA class I and class II types were available, the types were taken from metadata supplied by the sample provider, not from assay-based typing. Nearly every sample came with metadata listing a de-identified subject ID, COVID-19 status, age in years and sex. The repertoires were made available in a free public database intended to serve as a resource for research on the immune response to SARS-CoV-2. The prospective study material was composed of cDNA or gDNA derived from T cells, B-cell-depleted T cells, or PBMCs.

The immunoSEQ Assay, a bias-controlled multiplex PCR, was used to amplify TCRbeta CDR3 regions from genomic DNA. In the original analysis: Nucleated cell counts per sample were estimated from amplification of reference gene primers within the assay. To quantify the absolute abundance of each unique TCRbeta CDR3 rearrangement, sequence reads were collapsed and filtered. Productive Simpson clonality was computed per sample as the square root of Simpson's diversity index over productive rearrangements. This immuneACCESS table, as held by TCRdb, lists in-frame sequences with V and J called but not all clones. Of the missing ones, under half trace to an unresolved V gene in checked studies; the others have no known cause. V, J and clone size reflect that table, while D and trimming were determined from the DNA. This sample lists 150,000 or so clones; about 74% were detected once. The ten largest clonotypes hold about 3% of the sample.

Collaborating institutions collected whole blood in K2EDTA tubes following their own protocols. For TCRbeta analysis, collaborator samples were shipped as frozen whole blood, as isolated PBMCs, or as DNA extracted from either sample type. According to the germline V gene, CDR1 reads SGHRS and CDR2 reads YFSETQ. Ends trimmed: V by 4 bases, J by 4 bases; bases unmatched to a gene: 6. Spanning cysteine to phenylalanine, the CDR3 consists of 15 amino acids. Only CDR3 DNA remains: 45 bases, in frame from the first base. Study-level results and caveats: Clinical and demographic metadata were provided uncurated, with the amount varying by source and participant.

This receptor chain uses TRBV5-1 and TRBJ1-1; the central 11 bases match TRBD1. The receptor comes from a woman of 80 years or more with acute or convalescent COVID-19. The sequencing sample was made of peripheral blood. For the CDR3, the sequence is CASSARGTGGTEAFF. The DNA is TGCGCCAGCAGCGCGAGAGGGACAGGGGGCACTGAAGCTTTCTTT.